What follows is one TCR beta chain and its context. What this receptor recognizes is not known. Base quality data are lacking; no much larger clone is found one base away. V lost 5 bases and J lost 3 bases, and the count of bases not matched to a germline gene is 1. The germline V gene specifies SNHLY as CDR1 and FYNNEI as CDR2. The CDR3 measures 13 amino acids from cysteine to phenylalanine. Only the CDR3 part of the read is kept: 39 bases, read in frame from the first base. This sample stems from a study of cytomegalovirus exposure and HLA in healthy donors (dated by TCRdb to 2016 to 2017). Some background on the complete study: An earlier analysis of about 530 of the donors reported about 280 Gb of sequence data and some 110 million unique TCR beta sequences obtained from approximately 180 million T cells. To study patterns of TCR occurrence, a later analysis re-analyzed previously published TCR beta repertoires from 666 donors and added high-resolution HLA genotyping. In the later analysis, no new phenotypic data were used to find candidate immune exposures; instead, reliance was placed on TCR beta sequences and their occurrence across donors. The study was designed to test whether signatures of past pathogen exposure could be identified by cataloging public T cell receptors. The study combined high-throughput TCR immunosequencing, statistical association of individual TCRs with disease status, and machine learning to predict cytomegalovirus infection status. Typing coverage differed by locus: A, B, C, DRB1 and DQB1 were typed in about 629-630 donors, DQA1 in about 550, DPA1 in around 600, and DPB1 in around 490. Using immunosequencing, the study profiled T cell repertoires from 500 to 800 subjects and related those repertoires to cytomegalovirus serostatus. Every discovery cohort repertoire had been produced on one sequencing platform. Donor age, sex, ethnicity and CMV serostatus were compiled alongside the repertoire data. An early release that covered roughly 600 HLA-typed donors contained about 300 gigabases of sequencing data and 80 million or so unique TCR sequences. Across some 400 genotyped donors of the cohort, an average of approximately 220,000 unique TCR beta nucleotide sequences per donor were sequenced, and 15% to 20% of those sequences were non-productive. Because of strong linkage in the cohort, roughly 5 DR-DQ haplotypes were treated as single units for association and clustering. HLA typing covered class I and class II loci at four-digit resolution. Besides the first cohort of hundreds of subjects, a separate validation cohort made up of 120 different subjects was used. An earlier analysis of some 500 of the donors used high-throughput TCR beta sequencing to judge whether each TCR beta V gene segment behaved as functional or pseudogenic. In a later genetic analysis, genome-wide SNP genotypes for about 55% of the roughly 700 donors were used, and that subset was treated as a discovery cohort. Of the 350 to 450 genotyped donors, 81% fell in the genetic ancestry cluster associated with self-reported Caucasian donors.

Library generation was performed with the immunoSEQ multiplex PCR assay. For the multiplex PCR, a mixture combining 60 forward primers for TCR Vbeta segments and 13 reverse primers for TCR Jbeta segments was used. Amplification of the CDR3 region of rearranged TCR beta genes was performed with a multiplex PCR assay on genomic DNA. The Illumina HiSeq System was used to sequence the amplified TCR beta libraries as 87-base-pair reads. The source study handled its data this way. A later analysis tallied around 80 million unique TCR beta chains across the 700 or so repertoires, and about 10 million of those chains were shared by two or more donors. To remove PCR and sequencing errors, raw reads were error-corrected and collapsed into unique sequences using a nearest-neighbor algorithm that merged closely related sequences. CDR3 sequences were aligned to IMGT reference sequences to assign V, D and J gene segments. For a sequence to be retained, at least a six-nucleotide match to both a V gene segment and a J gene segment was required. Rearrangements were called productive when the CDR3 lacked stop codons and stayed in frame with V and J; all others were non-productive. Following IMGT convention, CDR3 was defined as the stretch from the second conserved V-encoded cysteine up to the conserved J-encoded phenylalanine. In an earlier analysis of more than 550 of the donors, sequences lacking an unambiguous match to a single V gene segment were excluded. An earlier analysis of a few hundred of the donors classified V segments as functional when productive rearrangements were above 56.7% and as segregating when the standard deviation between donors was above 5%. A statistical classification framework was built to diagnose cytomegalovirus status from the catalog of TCR beta chain sequences. In a later analysis, V and J genes were assigned by comparing TCR nucleotide sequences against IMGT/GENE-DB human TR gene sequences. In a later analysis, CDR3 sequences and most-parsimonious VDJ recombination scenarios were assigned using the TCRdist pipeline. A later analysis defined each TCR beta chain by its CDR3 amino acid sequence plus V-gene family, and excluded reads lacking a unique V-gene family. To address suspected cross-contamination and a sequencing artifact, a later analysis removed several hundred highly shared, low-generation-probability nucleotide sequences. In a later analysis, a clonal expansion index was calculated for each public chain from normalized within-repertoire ranks of inferred template counts. In a later analysis, generation probabilities were computed using a VDJ recombination model fitted to out-of-frame rearrangements, and the results were checked against IGoR. Hypergeometric tests were used in a later analysis to score TCR-TCR, TCR-HLA and TCR-CMV co-occurrence, with a repertoire-size bias correction applied to the TCR pairs. In a later analysis, false discovery rates were estimated by permuting HLA or CMV assignments 20 times. A later analysis grouped co-occurring TCRs with DBSCAN, adding TCRdist sequence similarity when clustering within HLA-allele-positive subsets. Repertoires with fewer than 30,000 or more than 120,000 public chains, plus five repertoires with anomalous nucleotide sharing, were excluded from co-occurrence clustering. Entries here come from immuneACCESS through TCRdb and include only in-frame sequences with V and J called. Some clones fail to appear in such tables; in the studies checked, an unresolved V gene covers under half of the shortfall, and the cause of the remainder is unknown. That table furnishes V, J and clone size, whereas the DNA furnished D and trimming. This sample lists some 130,000 clones; roughly 71% were detected once. The ten largest make up over 1.3% of the sample.

The cohort consisted of 666 healthy bone marrow donors. At the time of sampling, all cohort members were nominally healthy, though unrecorded immune exposures were likely present. The donor was CMV seronegative and belonged to the group of over 300 seronegative cohort members. Every donor gave a peripheral blood sample, and the peripheral blood mononuclear cells from that sample were used for TCR beta sequencing. Genomic DNA was extracted from the blood cell samples with the Qiagen DNeasy Blood Extraction Kit. What the authors observed across the whole study: Most CMV-associated TCR beta chains appeared to be HLA-restricted in a later analysis, and the HLA associations seemed to be driven largely by CMV exposure. A cluster of highly shared sequence variants was judged likely to be a technical artifact of the sequencing pipeline. Because HLA typing was unavailable for some donors at each locus, only the typed subset was used in association tests. In a later analysis, HLA-associated TCR beta chains showed more clonal expansion and lower generation probabilities than non-associated chains that were equally common. The earlier analysis of fewer than 750 of the donors excluded roughly 17 rarely observed V segments, including chromosome 9 orphons, because counts were too low. Only TCR beta chains were sequenced in this cohort, and the absence of alpha or paired-chain data limited detectable features. Because the 87-base-pair reads could not distinguish some IMGT-functional V segments, including TRBV6-2 and TRBV6-3, those segments were excluded. The classifier was reported to diagnose cytomegalovirus status with high specificity and sensitivity in both the original cohort and the validation cohort. For the cohort, immune exposure information was limited to CMV serostatus. According to a later genetic analysis, donors in an Asian-associated ancestry cluster had fewer N-insertions in productive TCRs than the roughly 670-donor mean. When HLA alleles, especially DR and DQ, strongly co-occurred, attributing TCR associations to individual alleles was difficult. Across donors, most TCR sequences were observed very rarely, whereas some public TCRs were present in many individuals. In vitro tests confirmed that a few of the cytomegalovirus-associated TCR beta chains recognize cytomegalovirus antigens. In an earlier analysis of roughly 500 of the donors, most TCR beta V segments appeared in productive rearrangements about 87% or about 30% of the time, broadly matching IMGT annotations. The authors suggested that the approach could potentially be extended to other disease states and immunological phenotypes. At a false discovery rate of 0.05, a later analysis linked some 17,000 TCR beta sequences to specific HLA alleles. Correlated functional status among segregating V segments might reflect linkage disequilibrium, but an unknown experimental factor could not be ruled out. A total of fewer than 200 TCR beta chains were listed by the study as associated with cytomegalovirus. The presence/absence analyses assumed that sequencing depth was roughly uniform across donors, and that assumption may not be true. A further reported finding was that TCR beta sequences accurately predicted the HLA-A and HLA-B alleles for most subjects in the first cohort. According to a later analysis, parvovirus B19, influenza, CMV and Epstein-Barr virus appeared linked to several top co-occurrence clusters. In a later analysis, TCR association rates were found to vary across HLA loci, with the most associated TCRs seen for DRB1 alleles and the fewest for HLA-C alleles. An association between a missense DCLRE1C variant and V-gene and J-gene trimming of TCR beta chains was found in a later genetic analysis and replicated in an independent cohort.

The chain couples TRBV2 to TRBJ2-7; 10 junctional bases match TRBD1. This clonotype was obtained from a woman aged 40 to 50 in good health and CMV-seronegative. Sequences were obtained from PBMCs. DNA sequence: TGTGCCAGCAGTCGGACAGGGGGCTACGAGCAGTACTTC. Its coded protein is CASSRTGGYEQYF.